This TCR beta chain was recorded in a study of blood T cells in healthy people across ages. Study-wide results and caveats: Older individuals had lower TCR beta diversity per million T cells (the decline was roughly linear).

About this clonotype itself: Its antigen is not identified.

The CDR3 is 15 amino acids. Per germline, CDR1 MNHEY and CDR2 SVGEGT. Alongside a J-beta primer mix, a sample-barcoded 5' primer served in a second PCR lasting about 6 to 11 cycles. TCRdb passed the 5' RACE reads through MiXCR, listing each CDR3 protein once. Found here are roughly 1,800,000 distinct CDR3 sequences, around half of them singletons; the top ten hold 2.1%. Sequenced input: blood. The genes are TRBV6-2 or TRBV6-3 and TRBJ2-4; TRBD2 matches at 9 bases. Matching the DNA end better, TRBJ2-7 makes the J call doubtful. The receptor comes from a woman aged 40-49 years in good health. The CDR3 coding sequence is TGTGCCAGCAGGCATCCTAGCGGGGCAACCTACGAGCAGTACTTC. This encodes CASRHPSGATYEQYF.